This T cell receptor beta chain was documented in a study of cytomegalovirus exposure and HLA in healthy donors. This clone is a singleton in its sample. The PCR was carried out with 60 Vbeta primers and 13 Jbeta primers. TCRdb's copy holds only in-frame clones and misses some; the assay was immunoSEQ multiplex PCR. This table holds tens of thousands of clones, roughly three quarters found once. Specimen: PBMCs. This receptor was obtained from a woman in her 30s in good health and CMV-seropositive.

The CDR3 spells CASSPGQVNTEAFF. In DNA form, the CDR3 reads TGTGCCAGCAGCCCGGGACAAGTGAACACTGAAGCTTTCTTT. The gene calls are TRBV6-5 and TRBJ1-1, with D perhaps TRBD1 (6 bases). The CDR3 spans 14 residues. Germline-derived CDR1 and CDR2 are MNHEY and SVGAGI. Trimming removed 6 bases at V and 0 bases at J, with 11 bases between.